This paragraph reports one TCR beta chain. This specimen belongs to a study of PD-1 blockade in classical Hodgkin lymphoma. This CDR3 has 19 amino acids. CDR1 is SGHAT and CDR2 is FQNNGV in the germline V gene. The junction had 11 bases not matched to a gene; V was cut back by 5 bases and J by 0 bases. TCRdb keeps only in-frame clones here, not all; method: immunoSEQ multiplex PCR. The table has approximately 65,000 clones, around 89% seen once. Every one of the patients relapsed after autologous stem cell transplantation (brentuximab vedotin exposure was variable). The specimen comprised peripheral blood mononuclear cells (PBMCs), sampled at baseline. The V call is TRBV11-2, the J call TRBJ2-6; TRBD1 aligns across 9 bases. The TCR sequence derives from a human donor with classical Hodgkin lymphoma. The CDR3 spells CASSTFPGQGISGANVLTF. The CDR3 nucleotides are TGTGCCAGCAGCACATTTCCGGGACAGGGCATCTCTGGGGCCAACGTCCTGACTTTC.